These T cell receptor beta chains were read from a single sample in a study of blood T cell repertoires in COVID-19. TCRdb's table, derived via immunoSEQ multiplex PCR, lists solely in-frame clones and lacks some. The sample holds roughly 240,000 clones; about 88% are singletons and the top ten take roughly 4%. The sample was peripheral blood. Source of these receptors: a man younger than 35 with active or convalescent COVID-19. Each CDR3 is given with its conserved first and last residue. D genes are given only for firm matches. Clone size, where shown, is once, few, many, or a class for clones that have expanded.

d_call	v_call	j_call	clone_size	cdr3_aa	cdr3_nt
TRBD1	TRBV7-9	TRBJ2-3	NA	CASSLAGQGGDTQYF	TGTGCCAGCAGCTTAGCGGGACAGGGGGGGGATACGCAGTATTTT
TRBD1	TRBV3-1/TRBV3-2	TRBJ1-2	NA	CASSLQGAGYGYTF	TGTGCCAGCAGCCTACAGGGGGCGGGCTATGGCTACACCTTC
TRBD1	TRBV11-3	TRBJ2-5	NA	CASSPRQGLSETQYF	TGTGCCAGCAGCCCAAGACAGGGGTTGTCGGAGACCCAGTACTTC
NA	TRBV3-1/TRBV3-2	TRBJ1-2	NA	CASSQELGGYGYTF	TGTGCCAGCAGCCAAGAATTAGGAGGCTATGGCTACACCTTC
TRBD2	TRBV7-2	TRBJ2-4	NA	CASSSTLAGENIQYF	TGTGCCAGCAGCTCGACGTTAGCGGGAGAAAACATTCAGTACTTC
NA	TRBV24-1	TRBJ2-3	NA	CATSDPQGWTDTQYF	TGTGCCACCAGTGACCCACAGGGATGGACAGATACGCAGTATTTT
NA	TRBV4-3	TRBJ1-4	NA	CASSQDQGAGEKLFF	TGCGCCAGCAGCCAAGATCAGGGTGCTGGGGAAAAACTGTTTTTT
TRBD2	TRBV7-6	TRBJ2-5	NA	CASSSRLAGETQYF	TGTGCCAGCAGCTCTAGACTAGCCGGGGAGACCCAGTACTTC
NA	TRBV30	TRBJ1-1	NA	CAWSSGLRNTEAFF	TGTGCCTGGAGCTCGGGACTTAGGAACACTGAAGCTTTCTTT
NA	TRBV18	TRBJ1-6	NA	CASSLNRERGGNSPLHF	TGTGCCAGCTCACTTAACAGGGAAAGAGGCGGGAATTCACCCCTCCACTTT
TRBD1	TRBV2	TRBJ2-1	NA	CASNRDSTDEQFF	TGTGCCAGCAACCGGGACAGTACCGATGAGCAGTTCTTC
TRBD1	TRBV9	TRBJ1-2	NA	CASSVGTGDFNYGYTF	TGTGCCAGCAGCGTGGGGACAGGAGATTTTAACTATGGCTACACCTTC
NA	TRBV27	TRBJ1-1	few	CATRENTEAFF	TGTGCCACCCGGGAGAACACTGAAGCTTTCTTT
TRBD1	TRBV10-3	TRBJ1-5	NA	CAIRSTGGNQPQHF	TGTGCCATCAGGTCCACAGGGGGCAATCAGCCCCAGCATTTT
NA	TRBV19	TRBJ1-5	NA	CASSYEGVQPQHF	TGTGCCAGTTCTTACGAGGGCGTTCAGCCCCAGCATTTT
NA	TRBV24-1	TRBJ2-5	NA	CATSDFGGAKETQYF	TGTGCCACCAGTGATTTTGGGGGGGCGAAAGAGACCCAGTACTTC
NA	TRBV28	TRBJ1-1	NA	CASSLVQVAFF	TGTGCCAGCAGTTTAGTCCAGGTTGCTTTCTTT
TRBD2	TRBV18	TRBJ2-7	NA	CASSGELAGVGEQYF	TGTGCCAGCTCAGGAGAGCTAGCGGGAGTCGGCGAGCAGTACTTC
NA	TRBV19	TRBJ2-1	once	CASSIGGIGNEQFF	TGTGCCAGTAGTATAGGAGGGATCGGCAATGAGCAGTTCTTC
TRBD2	TRBV7-2	TRBJ2-3	NA	CASSLVAGPDTQYF	TGTGCCAGCAGCTTAGTAGCGGGACCAGATACGCAGTATTTT
NA	TRBV9	TRBJ2-7	few	CASSPRFGERSYEQYF	TGTGCCAGCAGCCCTAGGTTTGGGGAGAGATCCTACGAGCAGTACTTC
NA	TRBV19	TRBJ1-1	NA	CASSMGGTLNTEAFF	TGTGCCAGTAGTATGGGCGGGACTTTGAACACTGAAGCTTTCTTT
TRBD2	TRBV5-1	TRBJ2-3	NA	CASRPRLADTDTQYF	TGCGCCAGCAGACCCCGACTAGCAGATACAGATACGCAGTATTTT
NA	TRBV6-5	TRBJ1-1	NA	CATKKQENTEAFF	TGTGCCACCAAGAAACAGGAGAACACTGAAGCTTTCTTT